This TCR beta chain is drawn from a study of CD8+ T cells in alopecia areata (dated by TCRdb to 2016 to 2019). Turning to the overall study: The treated patients, all with moderate-to-severe alopecia areata, were enrolled in an open-label pilot trial of oral tofacitinib given at 5 to 10 mg twice daily. To study T cell clonal expansion in alopecia areata, the researchers applied high-throughput TCRbeta sequencing to both the C3H/HeJ mouse model and human patients. Tofacitinib was administered for 6 to 18 months, and 6 months of follow-up off drug were then conducted to assess delayed response and recurrence. In humans, TCRbeta sequencing was performed on scalp tissue and on sorted CD4+ and CD8+ peripheral blood T cells from healthy controls and from patients with patchy or totalis/universalis alopecia areata. RNA was extracted with the PAXgene miRNA kit for fixed scalp, the miRNeasy kit for PBMCs, and the RNeasy kit for mouse skin. Patients on tofacitinib were biopsied at baseline and after 4 and 24 weeks of treatment, and several of the patients also had a later scalp biopsy. Disease severity in treated patients was measured with the SALT score, which quantifies the percentage of affected scalp surface area. Scalp clonality was compared among normal scalp (n=4), patchy alopecia areata scalp (n=8), and alopecia totalis/universalis scalp (n=8). TCRbeta CDR3 regions were amplified by immunoSEQ multiplex PCR using 35 Vbeta forward and 13 Jbeta reverse primers.

This specimen's time point label, interpreted: 20 to 30 weeks on oral tofacitinib. Reading the label with the study, this specimen's treatment or condition is: oral pan-JAK inhibitor, 5-10 mg twice daily. Lesional scalp punch biopsies and peripheral blood were collected from alopecia areata patients. PBMCs were separated by density centrifugation and stained for CD3, CD4 and CD8, after which CD4+ and CD8+ T cells were sorted on a FACSAria. About this clone: Its antigen is unknown. No qualities accompany the bases; no much larger clone lies one base away.

The library was made by the immunoSEQ multiplex PCR assay. For TCR sequencing, RNA was extracted from every sample and reverse transcribed into cDNA to serve as template. SuperScript III was used for first-strand cDNA synthesis, primed with a 2:1 mix of oligo-dT and random hexamers. A synthetic immune receptor repertoire was used to gauge amplification bias, and whatever bias remained was removed computationally. Per the authors' processing: Raw reads were preprocessed to remove errors, and CDR3 was defined according to IMGT conventions as the region from the conserved cysteine to phenylalanine. Clonality was computed as 1 minus the Shannon entropy, with the entropy normalized by log2 of the number of productive unique TCRs. CD4 or CD8 identity of scalp clones was inferred by cross-referencing scalp TCRbeta sequences with sorted blood CD4 and CD8 repertoires. TCRdb limited this immuneACCESS table to in-frame rearrangements with V and J called. A share of clones is missing; checked studies link under half to unresolved V genes, and the rest is unexplained. The V and J calls and clone size were taken over from that table, and D and trimming were inferred from the DNA. Across this sample there are some 110,000 clones, with around 50% seen only once. Less than 15% of the sample goes to the ten largest clones.

Overall study results and their limits: With tofacitinib, both scalp clonality and the number of expanded CD8+ clones among the top 100 scalp clones went down significantly. Because the treated cohort was small and had only one nonresponder, larger studies are needed to examine links between baseline CD8+ expansion and response. Unlike mouse skin, which is dominated by gammadelta T cells, normal human skin has resident alphabeta T cells that are also sequenced, and this complicates analysis of the scalp TCR repertoire. Shared TCR sequences between patients were less evident than in mice, which may be partly attributable to HLA diversity in the patient population. Higher clonality and more expanded CD8+ clones were observed in lesional scalp than in normal scalp, particularly in alopecia totalis/universalis, a finding suggestive of antigenic drive. Many expanded lesional clones persisted in scalp and blood during tofacitinib treatment, which may partly explain relapse after stopping treatment.

Sequenced here: CD8+ T cells sorted from blood, sampled at week 24, from a patient treated with tofacitinib. The clonotype was recovered from a human donor with alopecia areata.

CDR3 sequence: CASSPLGGDSNYGYTF. The base sequence is TGTGCCAGCAGCCCCCTAGGAGGGGATTCTAACTATGGCTACACCTTC. The V and J genes are TRBV5-6 and TRBJ1-2, and possibly TRBD1, on 5 matching bases. The CDR3 contains 16 residues, cysteine and phenylalanine counted. This entry keeps only the CDR3 DNA: 48 bases, framed from base 1. Per the germline V gene, SGHDT is the CDR1 and YYEEEE is the CDR2. The V end loses 4 bases and the J end loses 0 bases, and a stretch of 16 bases separates them. The CDR3 plus the reference TRBV5-6 and TRBJ1-2 genes for the other parts give the full variable domain: DAGVTQSPTHLIKTRGQQVTLRCSPKSGHDTVSWYQQALGQGPQFIFQYYEEEERQRGNFPDRFSGHQFPNYSSELNVNALLLGDSALYLCASSPLGGDSNYGYTFGSGTRLTVV.